This TCR beta chain originates from a study of blood T cell repertoires in COVID-19. V was pared by 6 bases and J by 5 bases, with 18 bases of the junction left unmatched. The CDR3 runs 17 residues. Germline V gives CDR1 SNHLY, CDR2 FYNNEI. This table comes from immunoSEQ multiplex PCR, and its TCRdb copy is limited to in-frame clones, with some not included. The sample lists more than 200,000 clones, around 86% occurring once. Sequencing was performed on peripheral blood. This chain joins TRBV2 and TRBJ2-5; TRBD2 aligns across 7 bases. This sequence was found in a man aged 45-65 years with COVID-19, enrolled during active disease. DNA of the CDR3: TGTGCCAGCAGGATGGGCCGGGGGGAGGTCGGAGCGGAGACCCAGTACTTC. This encodes CASRMGRGEVGAETQYF.